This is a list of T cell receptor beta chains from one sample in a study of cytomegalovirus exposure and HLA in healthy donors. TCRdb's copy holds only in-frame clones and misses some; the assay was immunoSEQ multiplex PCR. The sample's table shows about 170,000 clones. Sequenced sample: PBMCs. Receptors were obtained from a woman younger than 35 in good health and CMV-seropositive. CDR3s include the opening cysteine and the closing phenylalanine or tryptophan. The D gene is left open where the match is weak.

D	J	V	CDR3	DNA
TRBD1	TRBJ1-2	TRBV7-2	CASSYFGTAINYGYTF	TGTGCCAGCAGTTATTTTGGGACAGCTATTAACTATGGCTACACCTTC
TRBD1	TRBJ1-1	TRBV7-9	CASSDRDREAFF	TGTGCCAGCAGCGACCGGGACAGGGAGGCTTTCTTT
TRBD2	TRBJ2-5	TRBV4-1	CASSPRLAGVVGETQYF	TGCGCCAGCAGCCCGAGACTAGCGGGGGTCGTCGGGGAGACCCAGTACTTC
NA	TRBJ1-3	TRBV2	CASRVGRGPYGNTIYF	TGTGCCAGCAGGGTGGGGAGGGGCCCTTACGGAAACACCATATATTTT
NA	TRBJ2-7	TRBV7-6	CASSLDRSYEQYF	TGTGCCAGCAGCTTGGACAGATCCTACGAGCAGTACTTC
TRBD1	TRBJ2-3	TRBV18	CASSPRQGKDTQYF	TGTGCCAGCTCACCGCGACAGGGAAAAGATACGCAGTATTTT
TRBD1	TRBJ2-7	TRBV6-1	CASSDLRTGGGYEQYF	TGTGCCAGCAGTGACCTAAGGACAGGGGGCGGCTACGAGCAGTACTTC
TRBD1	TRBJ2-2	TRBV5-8	CASRVQGKSAGELFF	TGTGCCAGCAGGGTACAGGGGAAAAGCGCCGGGGAGCTGTTTTTT
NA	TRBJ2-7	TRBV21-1	CASSICNRVSYEQYF	TGTGCCAGCAGCATCTGTAACAGGGTTTCATACGAGCAGTACTTC
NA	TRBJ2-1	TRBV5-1	CASSPQGSSYNEQFF	TGCGCCAGCAGCCCACAGGGCAGCTCCTACAATGAGCAGTTCTTC
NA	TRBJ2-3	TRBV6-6	CASRTREDTDTQYF	TGTGCCAGCAGGACACGAGAAGACACAGATACGCAGTATTTT
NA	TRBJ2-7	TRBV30	CAWGRMGLSYEQYF	TGTGCCTGGGGAAGGATGGGACTGTCCTACGAGCAGTACTTC
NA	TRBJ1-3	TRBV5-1	CASTSTGNTIYF	TGCGCCAGCACCTCTACTGGAAACACCATATATTTT
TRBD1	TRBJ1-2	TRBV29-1	CSVGDRDTYGYTF	TGCAGCGTCGGGGACAGAGATACCTATGGCTACACCTTC
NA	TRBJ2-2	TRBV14	CASSQSLNTGELFF	TGTGCCAGCAGCCAGTCACTAAACACCGGGGAGCTGTTTTTT
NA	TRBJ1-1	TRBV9	CASSVEGRVNTEAFF	TGTGCCAGCAGCGTAGAGGGCAGGGTGAACACTGAAGCTTTCTTT
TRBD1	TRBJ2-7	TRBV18	CASSAGTGNYEQYF	TGTGCCAGCTCCGCCGGGACAGGGAACTACGAGCAGTACTTC
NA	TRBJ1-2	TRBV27	CASRGGGGGYTF	TGTGCCAGCCGTGGGGGGGGCGGGGGCTACACCTTC
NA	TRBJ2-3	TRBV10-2	CASSELGAGWGTDTQYF	TGCGCCAGCAGTGAGTTGGGGGCGGGCTGGGGCACAGATACGCAGTATTTT
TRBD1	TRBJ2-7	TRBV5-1	CASSLGRQGAYEQYF	TGCGCCAGCAGCTTGGGGAGACAGGGGGCCTACGAGCAGTACTTC
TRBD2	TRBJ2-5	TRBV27	CASSLSSGSPFQETQYF	TGTGCCAGCAGTTTGTCTAGCGGGAGCCCTTTCCAAGAGACCCAGTACTTC
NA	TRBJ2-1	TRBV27	CASSLRGPIYNEQFF	TGTGCCAGCAGTTTAAGGGGTCCCATCTACAATGAGCAGTTCTTC
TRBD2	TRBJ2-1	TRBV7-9	CASSLGLANEQFF	TGTGCCAGCAGCCTGGGACTAGCGAATGAGCAGTTCTTC
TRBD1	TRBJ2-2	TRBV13	CAAAGGTHTGELFF	TGTGCCGCAGCAGGGGGCACCCACACCGGGGAGCTGTTTTTT
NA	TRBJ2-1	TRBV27	CASRVGGPPNNEQFF	TGTGCCAGCAGGGTGGGGGGGCCCCCGAACAATGAGCAGTTCTTC
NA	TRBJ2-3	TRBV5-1	CASRSQGATDTQYF	TGCGCCAGCAGGTCTCAGGGCGCGACAGATACGCAGTATTTT
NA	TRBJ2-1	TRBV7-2	CASSPQGTRSSEQFF	TGTGCCAGCAGCCCACAGGGAACAAGATCAAGTGAGCAGTTCTTC
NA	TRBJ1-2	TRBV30	CAWNRGPGNYGYTF	TGTGCTTGGAATCGAGGGCCGGGTAACTATGGCTACACCTTC
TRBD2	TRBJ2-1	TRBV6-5	CASSYLAGFQSGEQFF	TGTGCCAGCAGTTATCTAGCGGGATTTCAATCGGGTGAGCAGTTCTTC
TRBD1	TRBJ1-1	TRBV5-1	CASSRRQGLDTEAFF	TGCGCCAGCAGCCGTAGACAGGGCTTGGACACTGAAGCTTTCTTT
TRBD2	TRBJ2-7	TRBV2	CASSVVRLAGVVTYF	TGTGCCAGCAGTGTCGTGAGACTAGCGGGAGTAGTTACCTACTTC
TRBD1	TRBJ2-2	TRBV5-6	CASSFGGQGTGELFF	TGTGCCAGCAGCTTCGGGGGACAGGGCACCGGGGAGCTGTTTTTT
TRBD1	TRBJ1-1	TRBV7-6	CASSPGQGMNTEAFF	TGTGCCAGCAGCCCAGGACAGGGGATGAACACTGAAGCTTTCTTT
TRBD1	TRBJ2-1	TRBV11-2	CASSWTGIESYNEQFF	TGTGCCAGCAGCTGGACAGGGATTGAATCCTACAATGAGCAGTTCTTC
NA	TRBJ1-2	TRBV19	CASSIDFRGGYTF	TGTGCCAGTAGTATAGATTTCAGGGGCGGCTACACCTTC